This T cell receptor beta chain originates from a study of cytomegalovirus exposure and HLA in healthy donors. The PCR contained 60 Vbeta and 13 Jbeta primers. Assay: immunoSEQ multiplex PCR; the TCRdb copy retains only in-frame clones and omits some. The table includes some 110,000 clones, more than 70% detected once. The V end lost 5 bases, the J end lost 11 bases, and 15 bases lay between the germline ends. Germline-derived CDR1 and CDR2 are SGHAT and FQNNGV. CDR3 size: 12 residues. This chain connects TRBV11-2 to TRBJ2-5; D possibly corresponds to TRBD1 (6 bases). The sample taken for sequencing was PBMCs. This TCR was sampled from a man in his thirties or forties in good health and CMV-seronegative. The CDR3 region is CASSPDSRGQYF. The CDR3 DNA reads TGTGCCAGCAGCCCCGACTCGAGGGGGCAGTACTTC.